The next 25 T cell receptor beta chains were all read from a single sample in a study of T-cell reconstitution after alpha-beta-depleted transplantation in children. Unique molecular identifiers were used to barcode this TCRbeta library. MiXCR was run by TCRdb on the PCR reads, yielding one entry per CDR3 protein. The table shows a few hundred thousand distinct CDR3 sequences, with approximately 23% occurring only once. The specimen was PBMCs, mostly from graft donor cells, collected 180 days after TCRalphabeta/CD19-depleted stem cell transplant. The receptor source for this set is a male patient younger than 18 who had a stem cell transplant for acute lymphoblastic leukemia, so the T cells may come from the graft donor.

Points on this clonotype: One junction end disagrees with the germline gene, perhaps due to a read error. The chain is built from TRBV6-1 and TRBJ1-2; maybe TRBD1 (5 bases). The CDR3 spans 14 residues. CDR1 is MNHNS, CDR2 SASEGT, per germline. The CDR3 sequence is CASRRDSVNYGDTF. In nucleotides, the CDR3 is TGTGCCAGCCGGCGAGACAGTGTAAACTATGGCGACACCTTC.

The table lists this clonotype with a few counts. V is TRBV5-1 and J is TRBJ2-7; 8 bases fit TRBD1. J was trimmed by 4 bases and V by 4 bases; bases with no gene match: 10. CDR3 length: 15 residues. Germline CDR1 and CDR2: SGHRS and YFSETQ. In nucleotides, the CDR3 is TGCGCCAGCAGCCTGGCCGGGACAGGACAATACGAGCAGTACTTC. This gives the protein CASSLAGTGQYEQYF. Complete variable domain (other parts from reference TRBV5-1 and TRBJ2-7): KAGVTQTPRYLIKTRGQQVTLSCSPISGHRSVSWYQQTPGQGLQFLFEYFSETQRNKGNFPGRFSGRQFSNSRSEMNVSTLELGDSALYLCASSLAGTGQYEQYFGPGTRLTVT.

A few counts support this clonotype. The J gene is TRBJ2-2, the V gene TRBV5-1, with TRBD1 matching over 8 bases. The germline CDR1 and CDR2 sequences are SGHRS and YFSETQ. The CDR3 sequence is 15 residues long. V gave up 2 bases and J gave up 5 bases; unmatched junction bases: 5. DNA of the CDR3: TGCGCCAGCAGCTTAGGACAGGGTTGGACCGGGGAGCTGTTTTTT. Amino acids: CASSLGQGWTGELFF.

In DNA form, the CDR3 reads TGTGCCAGCAGCTCGTCCCCCACAGGGAGAGTTTTCTTT. Its protein product is CASSSSPTGRVFF. The chain has TRBV11-2 and TRBJ1-1, with D maybe TRBD1 (6 bases). The length of the CDR3 is 13 residues. Per the germline V gene, CDR1 is SGHAT and CDR2 is FQNNGV. V was clipped by 4 bases and J by 13 bases, with 19 bases between them.

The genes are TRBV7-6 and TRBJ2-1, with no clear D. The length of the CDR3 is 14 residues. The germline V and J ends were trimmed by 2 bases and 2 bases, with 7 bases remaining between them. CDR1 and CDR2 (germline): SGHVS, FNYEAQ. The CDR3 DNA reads TGTGCCAGCAGCTTATTTAGGACCTACAATGAGCAGTTCTTC. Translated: CASSLFRTYNEQFF.

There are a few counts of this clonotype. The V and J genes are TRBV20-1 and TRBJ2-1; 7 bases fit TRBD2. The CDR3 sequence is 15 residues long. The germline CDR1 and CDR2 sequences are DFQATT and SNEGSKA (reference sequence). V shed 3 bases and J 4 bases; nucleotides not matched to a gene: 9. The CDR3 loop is CSARDPTGRYNEQFF. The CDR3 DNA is TGCAGTGCTAGGGACCCCACCGGGAGGTACAATGAGCAGTTCTTC.

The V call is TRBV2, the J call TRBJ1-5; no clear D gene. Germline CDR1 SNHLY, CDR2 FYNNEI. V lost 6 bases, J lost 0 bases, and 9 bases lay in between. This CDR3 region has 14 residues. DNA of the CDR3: TGTGCCAGCAGAGAAAGAGTTAGCAATCAGCCCCAGCATTTT. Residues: CASRERVSNQPQHF.

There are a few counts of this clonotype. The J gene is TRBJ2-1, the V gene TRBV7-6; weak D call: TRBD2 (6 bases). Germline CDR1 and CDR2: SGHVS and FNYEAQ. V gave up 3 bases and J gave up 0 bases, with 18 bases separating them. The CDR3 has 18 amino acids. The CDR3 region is CASSFRGKPLSSYNEQFF. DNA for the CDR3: TGTGCCAGCAGCTTTCGCGGGAAACCTCTTAGCTCCTACAATGAGCAGTTCTTC.

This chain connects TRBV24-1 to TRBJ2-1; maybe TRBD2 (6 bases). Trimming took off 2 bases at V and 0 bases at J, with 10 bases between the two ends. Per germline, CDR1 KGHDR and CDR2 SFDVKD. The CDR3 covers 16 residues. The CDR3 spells CATSDSAGSSYNEQFF. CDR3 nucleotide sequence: TGTGCCACCAGTGATTCAGCGGGTAGCTCCTACAATGAGCAGTTCTTC.

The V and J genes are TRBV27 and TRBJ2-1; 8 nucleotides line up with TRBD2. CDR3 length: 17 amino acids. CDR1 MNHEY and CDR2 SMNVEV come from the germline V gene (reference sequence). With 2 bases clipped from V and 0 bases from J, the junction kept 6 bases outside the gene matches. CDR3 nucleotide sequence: TGTGCCAGCAGTTTAAGACTAGCGCTAAGCTCCTACAATGAGCAGTTCTTC. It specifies CASSLRLALSSYNEQFF.

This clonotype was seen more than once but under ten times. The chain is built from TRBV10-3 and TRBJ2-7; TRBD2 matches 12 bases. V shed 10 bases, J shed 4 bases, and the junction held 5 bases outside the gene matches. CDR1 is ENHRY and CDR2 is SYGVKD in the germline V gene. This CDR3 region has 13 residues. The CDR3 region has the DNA TGTGCCACCAGACTAGCGGGAGAGTACGAGCAGTACTTC. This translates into CATRLAGEYEQYF.

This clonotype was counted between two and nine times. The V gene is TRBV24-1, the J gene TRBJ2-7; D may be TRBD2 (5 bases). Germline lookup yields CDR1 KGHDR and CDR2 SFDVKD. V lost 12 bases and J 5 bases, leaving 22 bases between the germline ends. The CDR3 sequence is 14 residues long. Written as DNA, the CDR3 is TGTGCCCTAAACCGGACTGGAATAGTCCACGAGCAGTACTTC. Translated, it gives CALNRTGIVHEQYF.

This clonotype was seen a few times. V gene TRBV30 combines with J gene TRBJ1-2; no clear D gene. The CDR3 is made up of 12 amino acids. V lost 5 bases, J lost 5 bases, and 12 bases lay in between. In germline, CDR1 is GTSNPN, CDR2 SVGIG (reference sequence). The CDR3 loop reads CAWGTPFYGYTF. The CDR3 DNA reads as TGTGCCTGGGGCACCCCGTTTTATGGCTACACCTTC.

For the CDR3, the DNA is TGTGCCAGCAACCCGACCCCTCTAGAGACCCAGTACTTC. Translated: CASNPTPLETQYF. The rearrangement links TRBV7-2 to TRBJ2-5; D is ambiguous. V was shortened by 7 bases and J by 4 bases, with 13 bases between the two germline ends. CDR1 and CDR2 (germline): SGHTA, FQGNSA. The CDR3 has 13 residues.

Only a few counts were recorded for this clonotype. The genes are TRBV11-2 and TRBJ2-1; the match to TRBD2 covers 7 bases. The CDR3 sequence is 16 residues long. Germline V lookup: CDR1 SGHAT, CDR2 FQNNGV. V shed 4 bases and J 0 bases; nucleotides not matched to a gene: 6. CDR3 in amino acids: CASSSASGPSYNEQFF. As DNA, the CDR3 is TGTGCCAGCAGCTCTGCTAGCGGCCCCTCCTACAATGAGCAGTTCTTC. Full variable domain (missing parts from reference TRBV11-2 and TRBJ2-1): EAGVAQSPRYKIIEKRQSVAFWCNPISGHATLYWYQQILGQGPKLLIQFQNNGVVDDSQLPKDRFSAERLKGVDSTLKIQPAKLEDSAVYLCASSSASGPSYNEQFFGPGTRLTVL.

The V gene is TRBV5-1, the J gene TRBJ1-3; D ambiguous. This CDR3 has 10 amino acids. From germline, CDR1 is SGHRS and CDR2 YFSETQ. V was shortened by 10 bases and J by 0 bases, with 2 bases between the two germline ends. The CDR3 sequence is CAGSGNTIYF. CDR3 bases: TGCGCCGGCTCTGGAAACACCATATATTTT.

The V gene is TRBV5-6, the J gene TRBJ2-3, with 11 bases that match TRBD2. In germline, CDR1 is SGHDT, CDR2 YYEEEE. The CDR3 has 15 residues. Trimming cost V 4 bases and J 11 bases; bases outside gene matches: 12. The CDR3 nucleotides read TGTGCCAGCAGCCGAAGGACTAGCGGGTGGAATATGCAGTATTTT. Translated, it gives CASSRRTSGWNMQYF.

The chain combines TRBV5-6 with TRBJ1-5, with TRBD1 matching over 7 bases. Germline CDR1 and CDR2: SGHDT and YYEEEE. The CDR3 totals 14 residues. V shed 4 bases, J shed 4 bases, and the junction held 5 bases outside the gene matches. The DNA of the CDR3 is TGTGCCAGCAGCCTGGGACAGCCGAATCAGCCCCAGCATTTT. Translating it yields CASSLGQPNQPQHF.

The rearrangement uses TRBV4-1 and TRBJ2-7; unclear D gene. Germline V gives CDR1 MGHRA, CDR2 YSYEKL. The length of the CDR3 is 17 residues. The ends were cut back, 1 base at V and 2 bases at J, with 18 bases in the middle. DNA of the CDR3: TGCGCCAGCAGCCAAGTACTAAGAAAGCAGGAAACCTACGAGCAGTACTTC. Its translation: CASSQVLRKQETYEQYF.

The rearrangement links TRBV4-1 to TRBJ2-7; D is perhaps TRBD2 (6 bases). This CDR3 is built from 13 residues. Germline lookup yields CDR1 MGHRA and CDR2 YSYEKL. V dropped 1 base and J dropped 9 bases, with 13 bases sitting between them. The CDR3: CASSQVGGVGQYF. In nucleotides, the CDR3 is TGCGCCAGCAGCCAAGTCGGGGGAGTCGGGCAGTACTTC.

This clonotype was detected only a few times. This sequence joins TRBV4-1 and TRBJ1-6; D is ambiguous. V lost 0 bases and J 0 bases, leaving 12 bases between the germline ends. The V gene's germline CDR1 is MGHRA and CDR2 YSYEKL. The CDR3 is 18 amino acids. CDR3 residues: CASSQEDVTSSYNSPLHF. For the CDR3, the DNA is TGCGCCAGCAGCCAAGAGGACGTTACGAGCTCCTATAATTCACCCCTCCACTTT.

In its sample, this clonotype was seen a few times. The CDR3 sequence: CASSWRSNEKLFF. The CDR3 nucleotides are TGTGCCAGCAGTTGGCGGTCTAATGAAAAACTGTTTTTT. This chain uses TRBV27 with TRBJ1-4; D is undetermined. The CDR3 covers 13 residues. Germline V lookup: CDR1 MNHEY, CDR2 SMNVEV (reference sequence). V lost 4 bases, J lost 3 bases, and 6 bases lay in between.

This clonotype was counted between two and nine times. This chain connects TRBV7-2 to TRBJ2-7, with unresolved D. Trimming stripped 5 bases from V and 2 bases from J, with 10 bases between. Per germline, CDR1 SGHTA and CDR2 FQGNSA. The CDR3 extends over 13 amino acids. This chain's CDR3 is CASSPGSPYEQYF. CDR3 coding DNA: TGTGCCAGCAGCCCCGGGTCACCCTACGAGCAGTACTTC.

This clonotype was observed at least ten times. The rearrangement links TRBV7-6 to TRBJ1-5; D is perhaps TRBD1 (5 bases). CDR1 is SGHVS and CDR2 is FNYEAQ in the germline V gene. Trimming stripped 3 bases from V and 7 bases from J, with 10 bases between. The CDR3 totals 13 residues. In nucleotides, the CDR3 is TGTGCCAGCAGCTTCCGCAGGGCGCAGCCCCAGCATTTT. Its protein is CASSFRRAQPQHF.

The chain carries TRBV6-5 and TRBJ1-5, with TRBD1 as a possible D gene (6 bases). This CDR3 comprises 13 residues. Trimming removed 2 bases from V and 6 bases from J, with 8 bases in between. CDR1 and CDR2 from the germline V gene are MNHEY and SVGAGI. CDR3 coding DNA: TGTGCCAGCAGTTACAACAGGGTTCAGCCCCAGCATTTT. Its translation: CASSYNRVQPQHF.